The T cell receptor beta chain described here comes from a study of beta chain features in type 1 diabetes. This clone was found a few times. Trimming removed 5 bases at V and 5 bases at J, with 15 bases between. Germline CDR1 and CDR2: SGHTA and FQGNSA. The CDR3 sequence is 14 residues long. The whole isolated RNA underwent reverse transcription, so sequencing captured expressed TCRB transcripts. The table came from immunoSEQ multiplex PCR; TCRdb's copy has only in-frame clones and leaves some out. Among 350,000 or so clones listed, about 20% were seen once. The V gene is TRBV7-2, the J gene TRBJ2-5; tentative D call: TRBD1 (5 bases). Sequencing input: naive CD4+ T cells from blood. The source of this sequence is a woman between 18 and 29 years old in good health. DNA for the CDR3: TGTGCCAGCAGCCAAAAGGGGCCGGTGGAGACCCAGTACTTC. Its translation: CASSQKGPVETQYF.